These 10 T cell receptor beta chains originate from one sample sequenced in a study of response to subunit inactivated influenza vaccine. Via MiXCR, TCRdb re-called the RT-PCR reads, giving one row per CDR3 protein. This sample has roughly 500,000 distinct CDR3 sequences, with 25% found just once. Sequenced here: CD4+ T cells sorted from PBMCs, sampled approximately 5 days after vaccination. The receptors were gathered from a middle-aged man who received an inactivated influenza vaccine.

This clonotype occurred a few times. The chain couples TRBV20-1 to TRBJ2-7; D ambiguous. The CDR3 loop spans 15 amino acids. Germline loops: CDR1 DFQATT, CDR2 SNEGSKA (reference sequence). V was pared by 1 base and J by 0 bases, with 13 bases between. The DNA of the CDR3 is TGCAGTGCTAGAGTATTTCTCCAGAGCTCCTACGAGCAGTACTTC. This codes for CSARVFLQSSYEQYF.

This clonotype has a handful of counts. The chain uses TRBV28 and TRBJ1-1; TRBD1 agrees at 8 bases. Germline trimming cut 8 bases from V and 4 bases from J; bases unmatched to any gene: 9. Germline assignment: CDR1 MDHEN and CDR2 SYDVKM. This CDR3 comprises 14 residues. The CDR3 protein is CASRPGGGGTEAFF. In DNA, the CDR3 is TGTGCCAGCCGACCAGGGGGCGGGGGCACTGAAGCTTTCTTT.

This clonotype has more than one count but fewer than ten. V usage is TRBV7-2 and J usage is TRBJ2-1; D is unresolved. The germline V and J ends were trimmed by 1 base and 5 bases, with 6 bases remaining between them. Germline CDR1 is SGHTA and CDR2 is FQGNSA. The CDR3 spans 13 residues. The CDR3 loop reads CASSLGRHNEQFF. CDR3 DNA sequence: TGTGCCAGCAGCTTAGGGCGGCACAATGAGCAGTTCTTC. Complete variable domain (other parts from reference TRBV7-2 and TRBJ2-1): GAGVSQSPSNKVTEKGKDVELRCDPISGHTALYWYRQSLGQGLEFLIYFQGNSAPDKSGLPSDRFSAERTGGSVSTLTIQRTQQEDSAVYLCASSLGRHNEQFFGPGTRLTVL.

This clonotype was observed a few times. The rearrangement joins TRBV29-1 to TRBJ2-5; 7 positions agree with TRBD1. The CDR3 is 15 amino acids. The germline CDR1 and CDR2 sequences are SQVTM and ANQGSEA. The V and J ends lost 3 bases and 1 base, in that order; junction bases with no gene match: 8. CDR3 coding DNA: TGCAGCGTTGAGTCGGGACAGACAATCCAAGAGACCCAGTACTTC. Translating gives CSVESGQTIQETQYF.

V and J are TRBV19 and TRBJ2-7; perhaps TRBD2 as D (6 bases). Germline V CDR1 and CDR2: LNHDA, SQIVND (reference sequence). Trimming stripped 9 bases from V and 5 bases from J, with 14 bases between. CDR3 length: 12 amino acids. For the CDR3, the DNA is TGTGCCAGCGGGGGAGGTTTGGACGAGCAGTACTTC. Its protein product is CASGGGLDEQYF.

This clonotype was counted between two and nine times. V and J are TRBV5-1 and TRBJ2-7; D is perhaps TRBD1 (6 bases). In germline, CDR1 is SGHRS, CDR2 YFSETQ. Trimming left V 0 bases short and J 2 bases short, with 12 bases between. This CDR3 region has 15 residues. CDR3 sequence (DNA): TGCGCCAGCAGCTTGGCAGAGCCAGGGGCCTACGAGCAGTACTTC. Its translation: CASSLAEPGAYEQYF.

The chain is built from TRBV5-1 and TRBJ1-1; the D is unclear. Trimming pared 5 bases from V and 1 base from J, leaving 12 bases between. Germline values: CDR1 SGHRS, CDR2 YFSETQ. This CDR3 contains 14 residues. CDR3 in DNA: TGCGCCAGCAGATTGACACACTGGAACACTGAAGCTTTCTTT. Translated, it gives CASRLTHWNTEAFF.

The genes are TRBV7-2 and TRBJ2-3; D is unresolved. The germline V gene encodes CDR1 SGHTA and CDR2 FQGNSA. V dropped 6 bases and J dropped 4 bases, with 14 bases sitting between them. The CDR3 covers 14 residues. The CDR3 DNA sequence: TGTGCCAGCAGAGGCGGTCGGATGGCAGATACGCAGTATTTT. Translation: CASRGGRMADTQYF.

This sequence joins TRBV20-1 and TRBJ2-4; the D is unclear. The CDR3 is 13 residues long. Germline V CDR1 and CDR2: DFQATT, SNEGSKA (reference sequence). Trimming stripped 3 bases from V and 0 bases from J, with 6 bases between. This CDR3 is CSASDLAKNIQYF. CDR3 coding DNA: TGCAGTGCTAGTGACCTAGCCAAAAACATTCAGTACTTC.

This clonotype was seen a few times. The genes are TRBV7-9 and TRBJ2-1; D is undetermined. The V gene lost 4 bases and the J gene lost 6 bases, with 10 bases spanning the gap. The V gene's germline CDR1 is SEHNR and CDR2 FQNEAQ (reference sequence). CDR3 length: 13 amino acids. The CDR3 DNA sequence: TGTGCCAGCAGCTCCAGCATTCGCAATGAGCAGTTCTTC. This sequence encodes CASSSSIRNEQFF.